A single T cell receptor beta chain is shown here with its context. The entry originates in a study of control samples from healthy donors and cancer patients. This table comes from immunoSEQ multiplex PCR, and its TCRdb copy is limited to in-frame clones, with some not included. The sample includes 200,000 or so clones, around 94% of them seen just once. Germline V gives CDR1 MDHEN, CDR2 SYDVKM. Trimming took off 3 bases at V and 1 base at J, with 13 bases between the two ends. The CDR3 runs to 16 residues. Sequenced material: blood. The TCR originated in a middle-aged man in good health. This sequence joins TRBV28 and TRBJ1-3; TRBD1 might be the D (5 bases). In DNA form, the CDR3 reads TGTGCCAGCAGTTTTTGGGCTCGGGGGTCTGGAAACACCATATATTTT. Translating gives CASSFWARGSGNTIYF.